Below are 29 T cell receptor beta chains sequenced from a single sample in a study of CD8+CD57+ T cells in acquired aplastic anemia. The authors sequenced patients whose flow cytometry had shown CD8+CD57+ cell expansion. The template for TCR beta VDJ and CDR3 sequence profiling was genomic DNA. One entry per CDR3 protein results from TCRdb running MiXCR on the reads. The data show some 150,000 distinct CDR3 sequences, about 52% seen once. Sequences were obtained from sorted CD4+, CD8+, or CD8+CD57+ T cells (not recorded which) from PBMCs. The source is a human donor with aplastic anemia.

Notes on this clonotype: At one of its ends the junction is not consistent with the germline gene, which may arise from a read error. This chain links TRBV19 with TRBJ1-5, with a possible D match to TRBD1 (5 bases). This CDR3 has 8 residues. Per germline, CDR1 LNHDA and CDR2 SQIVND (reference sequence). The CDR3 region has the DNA TGTGCCAGTAGTTACAGGAATTTT. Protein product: CASSYRNF.

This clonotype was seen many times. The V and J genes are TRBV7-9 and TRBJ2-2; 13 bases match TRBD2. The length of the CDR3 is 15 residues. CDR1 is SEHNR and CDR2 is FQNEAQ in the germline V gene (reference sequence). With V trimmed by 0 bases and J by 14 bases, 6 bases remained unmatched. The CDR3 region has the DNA TGTGCCAGCAGCTTAGCGCCAGGACTAGCGGGGGCCCTGTTTTTT. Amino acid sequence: CASSLAPGLAGALFF.

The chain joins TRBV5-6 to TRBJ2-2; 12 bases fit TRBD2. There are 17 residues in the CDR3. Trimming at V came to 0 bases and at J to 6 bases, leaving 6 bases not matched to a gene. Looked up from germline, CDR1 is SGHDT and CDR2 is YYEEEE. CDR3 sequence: CASSLGVLAGGPGELFF. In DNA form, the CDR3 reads TGTGCCAGCAGCTTGGGGGTTCTAGCGGGAGGGCCCGGGGAGCTGTTTTTT.

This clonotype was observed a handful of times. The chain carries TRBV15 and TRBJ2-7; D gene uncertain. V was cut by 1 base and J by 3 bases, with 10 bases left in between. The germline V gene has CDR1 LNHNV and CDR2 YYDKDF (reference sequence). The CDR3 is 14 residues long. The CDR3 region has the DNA TGTGCCACCAGCAGAGCAAGGGCTTACTACGAGCAGTACTTC. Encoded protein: CATSRARAYYEQYF.

This CDR3 reads CSARDPAVLVYF. DNA of the CDR3: TGCAGTGCTAGAGATCCCGCGGTTCTAGTGTATTTT. The chain links TRBV20-1 to TRBJ2-3; D unclear. Trimming shortened V by 0 bases and J by 14 bases, and 15 bases separated the two germline ends. In germline, CDR1 is DFQATT, CDR2 SNEGSKA (reference sequence). This CDR3 has 12 residues.

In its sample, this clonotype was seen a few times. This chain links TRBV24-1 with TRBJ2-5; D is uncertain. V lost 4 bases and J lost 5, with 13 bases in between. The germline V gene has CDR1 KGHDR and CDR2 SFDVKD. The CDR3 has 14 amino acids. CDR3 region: CATSDGPLGETQYF. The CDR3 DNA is TGTGCCACCAGTGACGGACCGCTGGGGGAGACCCAGTACTTC.

Here the CDR3 DNA reads TGTGCCACCAGGGGGGATTTGAACACTGAAGCTTTCTTT. This sequence encodes CATRGDLNTEAFF. The V call is TRBV24-1, the J call TRBJ1-1, with D maybe TRBD1 (5 bases). CDR1 is KGHDR, CDR2 SFDVKD, per germline. V shed 7 bases and J shed 0 bases, with 8 bases lying between them. The CDR3 runs 13 residues.

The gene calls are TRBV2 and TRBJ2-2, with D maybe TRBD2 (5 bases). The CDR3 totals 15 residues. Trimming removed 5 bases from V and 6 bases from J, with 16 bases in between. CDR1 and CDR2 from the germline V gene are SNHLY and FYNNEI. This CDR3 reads CASSINQRLPGELFF. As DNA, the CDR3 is TGTGCCAGCAGTATCAACCAACGACTACCCGGGGAGCTGTTTTTT.

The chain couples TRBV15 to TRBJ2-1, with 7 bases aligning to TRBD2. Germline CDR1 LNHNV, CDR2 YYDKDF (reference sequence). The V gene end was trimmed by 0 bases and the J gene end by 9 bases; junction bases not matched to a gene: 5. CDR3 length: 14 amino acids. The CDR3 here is CATSRDLTSIEQFF. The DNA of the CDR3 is TGTGCCACCAGCAGAGATCTGACTAGCATTGAGCAGTTCTTC.

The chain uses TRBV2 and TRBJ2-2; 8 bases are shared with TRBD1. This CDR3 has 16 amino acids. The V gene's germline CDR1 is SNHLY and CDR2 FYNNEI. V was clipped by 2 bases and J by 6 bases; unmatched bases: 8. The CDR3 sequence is CASSEYPGGSAGELFF. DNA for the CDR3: TGTGCCAGCAGTGAATATCCAGGGGGCTCGGCCGGGGAGCTGTTTTTT. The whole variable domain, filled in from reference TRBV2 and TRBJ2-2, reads EPEVTQTPSHQVTQMGQEVILRCVPISNHLYFYWYRQILGQKVEFLVSFYNNEISEKSEIFDDQFSVERPDGSNFTLKIRSTKLEDSAMYFCASSEYPGGSAGELFFGEGSRLTVL.

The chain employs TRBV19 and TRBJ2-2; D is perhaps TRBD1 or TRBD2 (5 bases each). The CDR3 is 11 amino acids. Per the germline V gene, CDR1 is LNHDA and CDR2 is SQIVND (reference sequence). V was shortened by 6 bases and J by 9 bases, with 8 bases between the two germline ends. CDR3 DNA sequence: TGTGCCAGTAGAACGGGACGGGAGCTGTTTTTT. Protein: CASRTGRELFF. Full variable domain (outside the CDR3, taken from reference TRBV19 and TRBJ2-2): DGGITQSPKYLFRKEGQNVTLSCEQNLNHDAMYWYRQDPGQGLRLIYYSQIVNDFQKGDIAEGYSVSREKKESFPLTVTSAQKNPTAFYLCASRTGRELFFGEGSRLTVL.

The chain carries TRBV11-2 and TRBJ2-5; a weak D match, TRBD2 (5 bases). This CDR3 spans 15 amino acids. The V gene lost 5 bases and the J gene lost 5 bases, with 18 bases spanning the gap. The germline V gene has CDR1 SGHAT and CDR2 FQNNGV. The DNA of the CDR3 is TGTGCCAGCAGCCCCGAACTAGTTCGGAGGGAGACCCAGTACTTC. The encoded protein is CASSPELVRRETQYF.

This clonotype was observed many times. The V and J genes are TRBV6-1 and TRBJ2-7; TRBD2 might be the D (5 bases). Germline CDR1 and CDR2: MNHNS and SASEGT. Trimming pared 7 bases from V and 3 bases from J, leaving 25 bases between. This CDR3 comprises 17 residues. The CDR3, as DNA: TGTGCCAGCACCCGAACCTCCGCCGGGAACGGTATCTACGAGCAGTACTTC. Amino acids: CASTRTSAGNGIYEQYF.

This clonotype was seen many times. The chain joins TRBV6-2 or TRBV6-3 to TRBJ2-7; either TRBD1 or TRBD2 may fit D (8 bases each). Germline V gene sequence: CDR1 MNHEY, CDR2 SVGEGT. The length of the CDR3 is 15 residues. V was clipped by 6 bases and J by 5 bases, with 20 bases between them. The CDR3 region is CASSGRDRRVHEQYF. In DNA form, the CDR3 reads TGTGCCAGCAGCGGGAGGGACAGGAGGGTCCACGAGCAGTACTTC.

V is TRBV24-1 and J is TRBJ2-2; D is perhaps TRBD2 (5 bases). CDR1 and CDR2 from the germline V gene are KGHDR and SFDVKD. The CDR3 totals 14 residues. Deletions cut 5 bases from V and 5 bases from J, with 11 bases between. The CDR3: CATSVRTGTGELFF. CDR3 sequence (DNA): TGTGCCACCAGTGTCCGGACGGGGACCGGGGAGCTGTTTTTT.

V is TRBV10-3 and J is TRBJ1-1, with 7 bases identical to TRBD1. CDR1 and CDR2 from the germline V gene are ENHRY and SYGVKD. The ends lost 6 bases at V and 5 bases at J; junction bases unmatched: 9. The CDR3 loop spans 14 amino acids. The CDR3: CAIRPQGQGTEAFF. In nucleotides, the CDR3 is TGTGCCATCAGGCCACAGGGGCAGGGTACTGAAGCTTTCTTT.

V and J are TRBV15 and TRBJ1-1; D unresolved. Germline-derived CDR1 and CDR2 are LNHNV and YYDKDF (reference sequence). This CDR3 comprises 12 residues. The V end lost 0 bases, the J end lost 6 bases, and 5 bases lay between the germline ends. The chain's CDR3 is CATSRDQSEAFF. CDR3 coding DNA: TGTGCCACCAGCAGAGACCAGTCTGAAGCTTTCTTT. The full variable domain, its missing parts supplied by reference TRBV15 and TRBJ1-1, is DAMVIQNPRYQVTQFGKPVTLSCSQTLNHNVMYWYQQKSSQAPKLLFHYYDKDFNNEADTPDNFQSRRPNTSFCFLDIRSPGLGDTAMYLCATSRDQSEAFFGQGTRLTVV.

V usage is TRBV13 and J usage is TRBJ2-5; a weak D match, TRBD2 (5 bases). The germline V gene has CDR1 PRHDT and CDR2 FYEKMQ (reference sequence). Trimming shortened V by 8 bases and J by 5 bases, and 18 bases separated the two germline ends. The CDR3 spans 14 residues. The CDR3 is CASCATGEIETQYF. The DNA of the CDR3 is TGTGCCAGCTGCGCAACCGGGGAGATCGAGACCCAGTACTTC. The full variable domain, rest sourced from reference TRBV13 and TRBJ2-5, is AAGVIQSPRHLIKEKRETATLKCYPIPRHDTVYWYQQGPGQDPQFLISFYEKMQSDKGSIPDRFSAQQFSDYHSELNMSSLELGDSALYFCASCATGEIETQYFGPGTRLLVL.

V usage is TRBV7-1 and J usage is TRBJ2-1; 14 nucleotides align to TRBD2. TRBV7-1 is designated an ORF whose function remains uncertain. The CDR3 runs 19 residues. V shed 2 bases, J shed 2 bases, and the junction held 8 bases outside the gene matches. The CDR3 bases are TGTGCCAGCAGCTCAACCGGACTAGCGGGGGGCGAAACCTACAATGAGCAGTTCTTC. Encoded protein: CASSSTGLAGGETYNEQFF.

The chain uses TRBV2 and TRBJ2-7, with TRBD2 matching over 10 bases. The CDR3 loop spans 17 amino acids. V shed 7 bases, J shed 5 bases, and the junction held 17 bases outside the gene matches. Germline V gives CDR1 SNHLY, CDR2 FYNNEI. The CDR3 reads CASKSGVFGLAANEQYF. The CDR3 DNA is TGTGCCAGCAAAAGTGGGGTCTTTGGACTAGCGGCTAACGAGCAGTACTTC.

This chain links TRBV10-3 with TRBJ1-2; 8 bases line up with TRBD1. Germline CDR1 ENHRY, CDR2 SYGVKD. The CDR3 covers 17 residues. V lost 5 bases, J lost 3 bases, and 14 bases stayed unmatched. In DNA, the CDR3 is TGTGCCATCAGTACCACCCTCAGGGGGCAAGGAGACTATGGCTACACCTTC. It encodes CAISTTLRGQGDYGYTF.

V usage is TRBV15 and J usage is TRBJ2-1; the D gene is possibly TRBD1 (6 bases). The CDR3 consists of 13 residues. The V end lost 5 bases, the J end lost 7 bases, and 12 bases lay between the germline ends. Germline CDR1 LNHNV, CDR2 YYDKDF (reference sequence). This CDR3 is CATSSRRGNEQFF. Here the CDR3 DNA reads TGTGCCACCAGCTCGCGCAGGGGTAATGAGCAGTTCTTC.

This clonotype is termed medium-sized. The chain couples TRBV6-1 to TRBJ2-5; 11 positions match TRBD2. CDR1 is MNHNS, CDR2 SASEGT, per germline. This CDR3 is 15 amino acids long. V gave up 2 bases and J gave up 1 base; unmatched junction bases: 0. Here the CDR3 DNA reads TGTGCCAGCAGTGAAACTAGCGGGAGCCAAGAGACCCAGTACTTC. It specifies CASSETSGSQETQYF.

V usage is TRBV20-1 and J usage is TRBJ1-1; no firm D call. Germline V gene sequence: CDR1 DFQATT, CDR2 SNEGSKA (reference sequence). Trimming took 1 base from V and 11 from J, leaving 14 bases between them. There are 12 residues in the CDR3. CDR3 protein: CSARVAGMRAFF. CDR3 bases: TGCAGTGCTAGAGTTGCGGGAATGCGGGCTTTCTTT.

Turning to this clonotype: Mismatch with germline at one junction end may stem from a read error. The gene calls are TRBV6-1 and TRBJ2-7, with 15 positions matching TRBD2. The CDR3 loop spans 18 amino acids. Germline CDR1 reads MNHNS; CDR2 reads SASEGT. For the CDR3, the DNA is TGTGCCAGTAGTGACCCGGGACTAGCGGGGGGATTGATTTACGAGCAGTACTTC. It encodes CASSDPGLAGGLIYEQYF.

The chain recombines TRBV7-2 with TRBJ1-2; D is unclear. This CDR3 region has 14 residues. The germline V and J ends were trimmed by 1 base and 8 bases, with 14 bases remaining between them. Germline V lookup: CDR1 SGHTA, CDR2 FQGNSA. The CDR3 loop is CASSLDPLSKGYTF. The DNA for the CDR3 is TGTGCCAGCAGCTTAGACCCCTTGAGTAAGGGCTACACCTTC. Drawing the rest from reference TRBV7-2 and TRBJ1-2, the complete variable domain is GAGVSQSPSNKVTEKGKDVELRCDPISGHTALYWYRQSLGQGLEFLIYFQGNSAPDKSGLPSDRFSAERTGGSVSTLTIQRTQQEDSAVYLCASSLDPLSKGYTFGSGTRLTVV.

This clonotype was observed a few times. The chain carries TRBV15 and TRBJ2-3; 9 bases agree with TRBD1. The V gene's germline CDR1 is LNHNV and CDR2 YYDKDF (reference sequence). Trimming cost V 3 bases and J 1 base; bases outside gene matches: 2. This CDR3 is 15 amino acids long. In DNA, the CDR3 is TGTGCCACCAGCAGGCGGACAGGGGGCACAGATACGCAGTATTTT. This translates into CATSRRTGGTDTQYF.

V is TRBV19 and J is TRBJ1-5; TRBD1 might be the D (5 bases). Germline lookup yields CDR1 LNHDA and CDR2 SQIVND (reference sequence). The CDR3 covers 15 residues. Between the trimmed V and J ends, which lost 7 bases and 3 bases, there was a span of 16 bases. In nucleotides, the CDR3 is TGTGCCAGTATTGGGACTAGCGGGGACAATCAGCCCCAGCATTTT. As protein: CASIGTSGDNQPQHF.

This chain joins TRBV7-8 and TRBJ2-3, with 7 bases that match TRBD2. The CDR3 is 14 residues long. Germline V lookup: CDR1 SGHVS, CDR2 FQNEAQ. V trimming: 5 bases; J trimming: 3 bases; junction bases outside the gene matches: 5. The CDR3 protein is CASSQAGTTDTQYF. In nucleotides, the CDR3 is TGTGCCAGCAGCCAAGCGGGGACTACAGATACGCAGTATTTT.